This T cell receptor beta chain was captured by sequencing in a study of blood T cell repertoires in COVID-19. Trimming removed 8 bases at V and 2 bases at J, with 12 bases between. CDR3 length: 13 amino acids. In germline, CDR1 is ENHRY, CDR2 SYGVKD. TCRdb's copy holds only in-frame clones and misses some; the assay was immunoSEQ multiplex PCR. The sample records 200,000 to 300,000 clones, around nine tenths being singletons. J is TRBJ1-1 and V is TRBV10-3; the D gene is possibly TRBD1 (6 bases). Sequenced material: peripheral blood. The sequence was obtained from a man aged 40-50 years who had recovered from COVID-19. The CDR3 here is CAIYGGANTEAFF. For the CDR3, the DNA is TGTGCCATCTATGGGGGCGCAAACACTGAAGCTTTCTTT.